Presented here are 10 T cell receptor beta chains from one specimen sequenced in a study of T cell responses to AZD1222 COVID-19 vaccine. Using immunoSEQ multiplex PCR, the repertoire was profiled, and TCRdb retains in-frame clones only, with some absent. The repertoire holds 110,000 or so clones, with around 89% as singletons. The sequenced sample was peripheral blood, obtained 28 days after the second AZD1222 dose. Receptors originate from an adult who received the AZD1222 COVID-19 vaccine.

The chain is built from TRBV9 and TRBJ1-1; possibly TRBD1 for D (5 bases). V shed 0 bases and J shed 3 bases, with 12 bases lying between them. CDR1 SGDLS and CDR2 YYNGEE come from the germline V gene. The CDR3 totals 15 residues. CDR3 region: CASSVGQGWDTEAFF. The CDR3 DNA follows: TGTGCCAGCAGCGTAGGGCAGGGCTGGGACACTGAAGCTTTCTTT. Complete variable domain (other parts from reference TRBV9 and TRBJ1-1): DSGVTQTPKHLITATGQRVTLRCSPRSGDLSVYWYQQSLDQGLQFLIQYYNGEERAKGNILERFSAQQFPDLHSELNLSSLELGDSALYFCASSVGQGWDTEAFFGQGTRLTVV.

The chain uses TRBV6-5 and TRBJ1-2; the match to TRBD1 covers 9 bases. Trimming at V came to 6 bases and at J to 8 bases, leaving 7 bases not matched to a gene. The CDR3 runs 13 residues. Germline CDR1 and CDR2: MNHEY and SVGAGI. The DNA of the CDR3 is TGTGCCAGCAGGTACACAGGGGGCGACGGCTACACCTTC. Translation gives CASRYTGGDGYTF.

V and J are TRBV10-3 and TRBJ1-6; no clear D. V lost 8 bases and J 5 bases, leaving 10 bases between the germline ends. The CDR3 consists of 13 residues. Germline-derived CDR1 and CDR2 are ENHRY and SYGVKD. The CDR3 here is CAIGLTNNSPLHF. The CDR3 DNA follows: TGTGCCATCGGTTTGACAAATAATTCACCCCTCCACTTT.

This sequence joins TRBV6-5 and TRBJ2-7; 9 positions match TRBD2. The V gene's germline CDR1 is MNHEY and CDR2 SVGAGI. Germline trimming cut 2 bases from V and 0 bases from J; bases unmatched to any gene: 5. CDR3 length: 16 residues. CDR3 nucleotide sequence: TGTGCCAGCAGTTACGTGCTAGCGGGGAGCTCCTACGAGCAGTACTTC. Protein: CASSYVLAGSSYEQYF.

The V and J genes are TRBV19 and TRBJ1-6; a possible D gene is TRBD1 (5 bases). V was shortened by 6 bases and J by 3 bases, with 12 bases between the two germline ends. CDR1 LNHDA and CDR2 SQIVND come from the germline V gene (reference sequence). The CDR3 covers 15 residues. CDR3 in DNA: TGTGCCAGTAGCCCACAGGCCCTCTATAATTCACCCCTCCACTTT. As protein: CASSPQALYNSPLHF.

The V call is TRBV28, the J call TRBJ2-1, with 7 bases identical to TRBD1. J lost 2 bases, V lost 1 base, and 5 bases had no gene match. Germline V gene data show CDR1 as MDHEN and CDR2 as SYDVKM. CDR3 length: 16 residues. CDR3 nucleotides: TGTGCCAGCAGTTTATTCGGGGACAGAGCCTACAATGAGCAGTTCTTC. It specifies CASSLFGDRAYNEQFF.

V and J are TRBV5-1 and TRBJ1-2, with 7 nucleotides matching TRBD1. Germline V gene sequence: CDR1 SGHRS, CDR2 YFSETQ. Losses at the gene ends were 4 bases for V and 4 bases for J; bases not matched to a gene: 10. The CDR3 sequence is 15 residues long. The CDR3 sequence is CASSLTTGLGYGYTF. The CDR3 bases are TGCGCCAGCAGCCTGACGACAGGGCTCGGCTATGGCTACACCTTC.

The rearrangement uses TRBV5-6 and TRBJ2-3; perhaps TRBD1 as D (6 bases). The V gene lost 3 bases and the J gene lost 1 base, with 12 bases spanning the gap. The CDR3 spans 15 residues. Germline CDR1 SGHDT, CDR2 YYEEEE. This CDR3 reads CASSWYRVRTDTQYF. As DNA, the CDR3 is TGTGCCAGCAGCTGGTACAGGGTACGCACAGATACGCAGTATTTT.

The chain is built from TRBV9 and TRBJ2-2; 8 bases match TRBD2. CDR1 is SGDLS and CDR2 is YYNGEE in the germline V gene. J lost 5 bases, V lost 0 bases, and 6 bases had no gene match. CDR3 length equals 16 residues. CDR3 sequence (DNA): TGTGCCAGCAGCGTAGTGTTAGCGGGGTCGACCGGGGAGCTGTTTTTT. Amino acid sequence: CASSVVLAGSTGELFF. Supplemented by reference TRBV9 and TRBJ2-2, the full variable domain reads DSGVTQTPKHLITATGQRVTLRCSPRSGDLSVYWYQQSLDQGLQFLIQYYNGEERAKGNILERFSAQQFPDLHSELNLSSLELGDSALYFCASSVVLAGSTGELFFGEGSRLTVL.

The chain uses TRBV29-1 and TRBJ2-1; D may be TRBD1 or TRBD2 (5 bases each). Germline assignment: CDR1 SQVTM and CDR2 ANQGSEA. This CDR3 is built from 12 residues. Trimming pared 5 bases from V and 10 bases from J, leaving 15 bases between. The DNA for the CDR3 is TGCAGCGTTTGCCGGGACCCGGAGGAGCAGTTCTTC. Amino acids: CSVCRDPEEQFF.